These 3 T cell receptor beta chains were sequenced from one sample in a study of blood T cell repertoires in COVID-19. This table comes from immunoSEQ multiplex PCR, and its TCRdb copy is limited to in-frame clones, with some not included. The data hold 70,000 to 85,000 clones, with around 82% observed a single time. Sequencing was done on a sample of peripheral blood. The origin of the receptors is a man at least 80 years old with active or convalescent COVID-19.

This clone was counted a few times. This chain connects TRBV5-6 to TRBJ1-2; 9 positions agree with TRBD1. Germline V gene data show CDR1 as SGHDT and CDR2 as YYEEEE. The CDR3 covers 14 residues. The trim removed 3 bases at V and 5 bases at J, leaving 5 bases unmatched. CDR3 in amino acids: CASSSKDRGYGYTF. CDR3 sequence (DNA): TGTGCCAGCAGCTCCAAGGACAGGGGATATGGCTACACCTTC.

The V and J genes are TRBV11-3 and TRBJ2-3; 10 bases align to TRBD1. There are 15 residues in the CDR3. The germline gives CDR1 SGHNT, CDR2 YENEEA. The ends lost 5 bases at V and 6 bases at J; junction bases unmatched: 8. Written as DNA, the CDR3 is TGTGCCAGCAGCCTATTCGGACAGGGGGATGATACGCAGTATTTT. Translation gives CASSLFGQGDDTQYF.

This sequence joins TRBV14 and TRBJ1-1; D ambiguous. The V gene's germline CDR1 is SGHDN and CDR2 FVKESK. The CDR3 is 16 amino acids. V lost 0 bases to trimming and J lost 3 bases, with 14 bases between them. The CDR3, as DNA: TGTGCCAGCAGCCAAGAGTGGGCAGTACGCTACACTGAAGCTTTCTTT. The encoded protein is CASSQEWAVRYTEAFF. The entire variable domain, with the rest obtained from reference TRBV14 and TRBJ1-1, is as follows: EAGVTQFPSHSVIEKGQTVTLRCDPISGHDNLYWYRRVMGKEIKFLLHFVKESKQDESGMPNNRFLAERTGGTYSTLKVQPAELEDSGVYFCASSQEWAVRYTEAFFGQGTRLTVV.